This T cell receptor beta chain was recovered during a study of blood T cells in healthy people across ages. Study-level findings and limits: It was held that the diversity estimates obtained from one million T cells were underestimates.

CDR1 and CDR2 (germline): SGDLS, YYNGEE. The length of the CDR3 is 15 residues. V lost 5 bases and J lost 7; bases outside the gene matches: 9. A J-beta primer mix and a sample-barcoded 5' primer were used in a second PCR of about 7 to 12 cycles. Researchers report that a template-switch adaptor with 12 random nucleotides tagged each cDNA molecule. TCRdb used MiXCR to reprocess the 5' RACE reads, holding one entry per CDR3 protein. The sample shows fewer than 800,000 distinct CDR3 sequences, roughly 50% of them seen only once. In its sample, this clonotype was seen many times. The target antigen is unknown.

The genes are TRBV9 and TRBJ1-5; 10 nucleotides match TRBD1. Sequencing was done on a sample of blood. This TCR was sampled from an older woman in good health. The CDR3 sequence: CASSRTGGTSQPQHF. In nucleotides, the CDR3 is TGTGCCAGCAGTCGGACAGGGGGAACCAGCCAGCCCCAGCATTTT.